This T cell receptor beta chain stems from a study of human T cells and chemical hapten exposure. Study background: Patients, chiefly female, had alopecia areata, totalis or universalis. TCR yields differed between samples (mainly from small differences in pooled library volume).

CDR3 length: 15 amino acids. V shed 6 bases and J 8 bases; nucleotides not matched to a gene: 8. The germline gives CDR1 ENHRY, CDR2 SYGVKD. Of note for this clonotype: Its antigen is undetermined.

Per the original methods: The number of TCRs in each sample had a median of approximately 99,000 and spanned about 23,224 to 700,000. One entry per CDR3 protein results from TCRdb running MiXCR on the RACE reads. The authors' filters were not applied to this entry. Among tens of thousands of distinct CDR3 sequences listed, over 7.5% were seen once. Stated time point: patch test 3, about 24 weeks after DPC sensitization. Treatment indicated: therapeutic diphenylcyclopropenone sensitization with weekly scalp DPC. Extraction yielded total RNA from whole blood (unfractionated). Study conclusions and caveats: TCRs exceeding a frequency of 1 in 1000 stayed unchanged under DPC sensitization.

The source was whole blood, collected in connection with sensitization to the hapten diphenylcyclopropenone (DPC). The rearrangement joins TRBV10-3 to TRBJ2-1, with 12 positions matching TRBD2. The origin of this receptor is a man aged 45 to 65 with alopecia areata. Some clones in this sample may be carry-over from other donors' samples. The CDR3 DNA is TGTGCCATCAGCTCCGGGACTAGCGGGTTTGATGAGCAGTTCTTC. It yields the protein CAISSGTSGFDEQFF.